This TCR beta chain came from a study of T cells in Graves' hyperthyroidism and ophthalmopathy. The ends were cut back, 1 base at V and 4 bases at J, with 12 bases in the middle. This CDR3 contains 14 residues. Germline-derived CDR1 and CDR2 are GTSNPN and SVGIG (reference sequence). This clonotype occurred many times. RNA transcripts served as the template for amplifying TCR beta CDR3 regions. The primer set for the first-round RT-PCR of the TCR CDR3 was HTBI. TCRdb re-analysed the multiplex PCR reads in MiXCR, keeping a single row per CDR3 protein. The sample holds 350,000 or so distinct CDR3 sequences; about 18% are singletons and the top ten take 45% to 50%.

Sequenced input: blood. The source of this sequence is a woman aged 45 to 65 with Graves' hyperthyroidism. The chain couples TRBV30 to TRBJ2-3; possible D gene TRBD2, 5 bases. CDR3 nucleotides: TGTGCCTGGAGTGAGGGAGTCGGGGCAGATACGCAGTATTTT. It is translated as CAWSEGVGADTQYF.